This T cell receptor beta chain is from a study of blood T cell repertoires in COVID-19. Looking at the study overall: Spain, Italy and the United States supplied samples that represented acute and convalescent COVID-19. From T cells, B-cell-depleted T cells, or PBMCs came the material, which was cDNA or gDNA.

Per the original data handling: Amplification with reference gene primers provided the estimates of nucleated cell counts. Assay used: immunoSEQ multiplex PCR; TCRdb lists only in-frame clones, some missing. The V and J calls and clone size come from that table; D and trimming were worked out from the DNA. The data show fewer than 300,000 clones, around 82% seen once. The germline gives CDR1 MDHEN, CDR2 SYDVKM. The trim removed 7 bases at V and 7 bases at J, leaving 11 bases unmatched. This CDR3 has 16 amino acids. This sequence was found in a woman aged 45-60 years who had recovered from COVID-19. The V gene is TRBV28, the J gene TRBJ1-6, with 9 bases lining up with TRBD1. The sequencing sample was made of peripheral blood. Here the CDR3 DNA reads TGTGCCAGCACCCTAACAGGGGGCGCGGGGAATTCACCCCTCCACTTT. Protein sequence: CASTLTGGAGNSPLHF.